The sequence of this T cell receptor beta chain was determined in a study of cytomegalovirus exposure and HLA in healthy donors. CDR3 size: 14 residues. Germline V gene sequence: CDR1 MDHEN, CDR2 SYDVKM. Trimming pared 5 bases from V and 3 bases from J, leaving 11 bases between. The PCR contained 60 Vbeta and 13 Jbeta primers. The data were produced by immunoSEQ multiplex PCR, yet TCRdb's version contains in-frame clones alone and is incomplete. The repertoire table contains approximately 38,000 clones. Sequenced: PBMCs. The chain combines TRBV28 with TRBJ2-1; D is uncertain. The receptor's source is a human donor in good health. CDR3 region: CASSGWAFYNEQFF. In DNA form, the CDR3 reads TGTGCCAGCAGTGGGTGGGCCTTCTACAATGAGCAGTTCTTC.